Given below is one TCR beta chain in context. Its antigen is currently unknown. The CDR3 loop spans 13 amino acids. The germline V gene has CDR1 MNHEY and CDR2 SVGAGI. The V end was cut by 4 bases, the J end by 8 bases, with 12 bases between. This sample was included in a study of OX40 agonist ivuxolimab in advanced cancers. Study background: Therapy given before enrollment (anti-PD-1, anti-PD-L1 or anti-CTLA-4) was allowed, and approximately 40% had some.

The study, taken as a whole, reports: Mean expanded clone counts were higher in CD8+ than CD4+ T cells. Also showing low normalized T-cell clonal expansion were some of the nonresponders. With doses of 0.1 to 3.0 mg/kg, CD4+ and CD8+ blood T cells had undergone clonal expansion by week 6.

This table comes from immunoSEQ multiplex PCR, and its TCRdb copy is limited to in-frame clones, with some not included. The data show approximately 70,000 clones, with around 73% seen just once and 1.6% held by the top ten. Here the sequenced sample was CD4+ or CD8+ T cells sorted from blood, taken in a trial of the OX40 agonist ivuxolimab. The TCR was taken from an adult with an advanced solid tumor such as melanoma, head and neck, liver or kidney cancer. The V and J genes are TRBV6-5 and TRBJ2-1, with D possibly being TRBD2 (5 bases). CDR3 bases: TGTGCCAGCAGTTCACATAGCGAGGATGAGCAGTTCTTC. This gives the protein CASSSHSEDEQFF.